The TCR beta chain described here comes from a study of blood T cell repertoires in COVID-19. The overall study: There were acute and convalescent COVID-19 samples, and they came from the United States, Italy and Spain.

Data came from immunoSEQ multiplex PCR; TCRdb stores just in-frame clones and leaves some out. This table has fewer than 300,000 clones, approximately 89% appearing once. This sequence originates from a woman in her 30s with COVID-19, enrolled during active disease. Sequencing used peripheral blood.

CDR3 nucleotide sequence: TGTGCCAGCAGCCCGGCCGGGACAGCCTATGGCTACACCTTC. It yields the protein CASSPAGTAYGYTF. The V and J genes are TRBV7-2 and TRBJ1-2; TRBD1 aligns across 7 bases. The CDR3 extends over 14 amino acids. Germline CDR1 and CDR2: SGHTA and FQGNSA. V dropped 5 bases and J dropped 4; count of bases not matched to a gene: 7.